This paragraph reports one T cell receptor beta chain. Its antigen is unknown. No per-base quality is available; no much larger clone lies one base away. Every donor was a healthy Caucasian. Three pairs of female monozygotic twins, all aged roughly 18 to 29 years, made up the twin cohort. CD4+ and CD8+ T cell populations were isolated with positive isolation kits from Invitrogen. Library preparation employed 5' RACE. The sample was run on an Illumina HiSeq 2000. A universal primer binding site was introduced by template switching, and a unique molecular identifier was present in the final cDNA, enabling accurate counting of TCR cDNA molecules. Specific primers in the conserved constant-segment region were used to synthesize first-strand cDNA for TCR alpha and beta chains. To control for contamination, every cDNA library carried two barcodes: a SMART-Mk sample barcode plus Illumina barcodes. Two successive PCR steps introduced TruSeq adapter sequences along with Illumina sample barcodes. TCR alpha and beta cDNA libraries were sequenced on the Illumina HiSeq platform with custom primers. The original pipeline was this. Unique molecular identifiers were extracted from raw reads with MiGEC, and CDR3 positions were determined with MiXCR. For each individual, recombination models were inferred using an EM algorithm with the repgenHMM and IGoR tools. The analysis of shared clonotypes was done with the tcR package in R, with sharing normalized by the product of cloneset sizes. To study raw recombination without the effects of thymic and clonal selection, out-of-frame nonproductive sequences were analyzed. TCRdb reprocessed the public reads (quality trimming at Q25 with fastp, clone calling with MiXCR) and kept in-frame beta chains. Every CDR3 protein is listed once, alongside the most common genes and DNA of its rows. The authors' filters were not applied to this entry. The sample table holds 540,000 or so distinct CDR3 sequences, of which around 22% were seen once. The ten top clones hold around 0.5% of the sample.

This sample was taken from a study of identical twins (dated by TCRdb to the mid-2010s). Some background on the complete study: To test whether fetal clonotypes persist, this study deep-sequenced TCR alpha and beta repertoires from monozygotic twins, from unrelated adults of various ages, and from cord blood. To rule out contamination, replicate twin experiments were performed at different times with different library preparation protocols.

Study-wide conclusions, independent of this receptor: Out-of-frame TCR alpha sequences shared between twins showed an excess of low generation-probability sequences compared with coincidental sharing between unrelated individuals. Fewer insertions were carried by abundant cord blood beta clonotypes; a weaker similar trend was observed in young adult naive repertoires, while no such trend was observed in memory repertoires. Because the same donors could not be followed over many years, the conclusions relied on cross-sectional statistical analysis. In beta out-of-frame sequences, excess twin sharing was weaker, because having fewer shared sequences lowered the signal-to-noise ratio. In monozygotic twins, out-of-frame TCR alpha sharing was systematically underestimated by recombination models, although the models agreed with sharing between unrelated individuals. Zero-insertion analyses could be partly confounded by invariant T cells such as MAIT and iNKT, although diverse VJ usage argued against such confounding for most clonotypes.

Its CDR3 holds 16 amino acids, cysteine through phenylalanine. The only DNA kept is the CDR3, 48 bases in frame from the first base. Trimming at the junction amounts to 4 bases on V and 6 bases on J, and the germline ends lie 21 bases apart. The germline V gene yields SGHAT for CDR1 and FQNNGV for CDR2. This sample also appeared in a second study, on yellow fever vaccine responses in identical twins. As that second paper reports: The authors reported that the T cell response to vaccination in identical twins appeared partly convergent and partly personalized. In identical twins, the study followed T cell clones that responded to the vaccine with precision.

The source material was CD4+ T cells sorted from blood. The sequence is built from TRBV11-2 and TRBJ1-2, with the D gene too uncertain to name. The clonotype originates from a woman under 30 in good health. CDR3 loop: CASSSSKGRVFNGYTF. The DNA sequence is TGTGCCAGCAGCTCGAGTAAGGGCCGAGTATTTAATGGCTACACCTTC.